The text below deals with one TCR beta chain. The antigen this receptor binds is unknown. The library was prepared using the immunoSEQ multiplex PCR assay. For the multiplex PCR, a mixture combining 60 forward primers for TCR Vbeta segments and 13 reverse primers for TCR Jbeta segments was used. A multiplex PCR assay on genomic DNA amplified the CDR3 region of rearranged TCR beta genes. Amplified TCR beta libraries were sequenced as 87-base-pair reads on the Illumina HiSeq System. The published analysis was carried out like this. A later analysis tallied tens of millions of unique TCR beta chains across the roughly 610 repertoires, and about 12 million of those chains were shared by two or more donors. Raw reads were error-corrected and collapsed into unique sequences by a nearest-neighbor algorithm in which closely related sequences were merged to remove PCR and sequencing errors. Alignment of CDR3 sequences to IMGT reference sequences was used to assign V, D and J gene segments. For a sequence to be retained, a match of at least six nucleotides to both a V gene segment and a J gene segment was required. Rearrangements were classified as productive when the CDR3 lacked stop codons and remained in frame with V and J, and all other rearrangements were classified as non-productive. CDR3 was defined by IMGT convention, running from the second conserved V-encoded cysteine to the conserved J-encoded phenylalanine. In an earlier analysis of 550 to 650 of the donors, sequences lacking an unambiguous match to a single V gene segment were excluded. In an earlier analysis of several hundred of the donors, V segments were called functional above 56.7% productive rearrangements and were called segregating when the between-donor standard deviation exceeded 5%. A statistical classification framework was built for diagnosing cytomegalovirus status from the catalog of TCR beta chain sequences. A later analysis assigned V and J genes by comparing TCR nucleotide sequences with IMGT/GENE-DB human TR gene sequences. In a later analysis, CDR3 sequences and most-parsimonious VDJ recombination scenarios were assigned using the TCRdist pipeline. In a later analysis, each TCR beta chain was defined by its CDR3 amino acid sequence together with its V-gene family, and reads lacking a unique V-gene family were excluded. As a way to deal with suspected cross-contamination and a sequencing artifact, a later analysis dropped 500 to 700 nucleotide sequences that were highly shared and had low generation probability. In a later analysis, a clonal expansion index for each public chain was calculated from normalized within-repertoire ranks of inferred template counts. A later analysis computed generation probabilities with a VDJ recombination model fitted to out-of-frame rearrangements, and checked the results against IGoR. A later analysis scored TCR-TCR, TCR-HLA and TCR-CMV co-occurrence with hypergeometric tests, applying a repertoire-size bias correction to TCR pairs. To estimate false discovery rates, a later analysis permuted the HLA or CMV assignments 20 times. In a later analysis, co-occurring TCRs were grouped using DBSCAN, with TCRdist sequence similarity added in when clustering inside HLA-allele-positive subsets. Repertoires with fewer than 30,000 or more than 120,000 public chains were left out of co-occurrence clustering, as were about five repertoires with anomalous nucleotide sharing. In its TCRdb copy, this immuneACCESS table keeps in-frame sequences only and misses some clones. Where compared with another copy, unresolved V genes explain less than half of these, and the others have no known cause. That table supplies the V and J calls and clone size; D and trimming were determined from the DNA. This specimen's table enumerates tens of thousands of clones. The ten most abundant clones make up about 12% of the sample.

In total, over 600 healthy bone marrow donors made up the cohort. Cohort members were all nominally healthy when sampled, although unrecorded immune exposures were likely present. The donor tested CMV seropositive, placing the donor among the 289 seropositive members of the cohort. A peripheral blood sample was provided by each donor, and peripheral blood mononuclear cells were used for TCR beta sequencing. Genomic DNA extraction from the blood cell samples was performed with the Qiagen DNeasy Blood Extraction Kit. These data come from a study of cytomegalovirus exposure and HLA in healthy donors (dated by TCRdb to 2015 to 2018). Concerning the study at large: According to an earlier analysis of 587 of the donors, 200 million or so T cells yielded 117 million unique TCR beta sequences and approximately 300 Gb of sequence data. To study patterns of TCR occurrence, a later analysis re-analyzed previously published TCR beta repertoires from 650 to 750 donors and added high-resolution HLA genotyping. The number of donors typed differed by locus, with about 629-630 for A, B, C, DRB1 and DQB1, around 500 for DQA1, 600 to 610 for DPA1, and around 460 for DPB1. Donor age, sex, ethnicity and CMV serostatus were compiled alongside the repertoire data. The study aimed to test whether signatures of past pathogen exposure could be identified by cataloging public T cell receptors. The later analysis used no new phenotypic data to find candidate immune exposures, relying instead on TCR beta sequences and their occurrence across donors. An early release that covered roughly 600 HLA-typed donors contained about 300 gigabases of sequencing data and 65 million to 100 million unique TCR sequences. To decide whether each TCR beta V gene segment behaved as functional or pseudogenic, an earlier analysis of fewer than 750 of the donors relied on high-throughput TCR beta sequencing. A later genetic analysis took genome-wide SNP genotypes for about three fifths of the 666 donors and used that subset as a discovery cohort. Every discovery cohort repertoire had been produced on one sequencing platform. The study used immunosequencing to profile the T cell repertoires of 600 to 850 subjects and linked those repertoires to cytomegalovirus serostatus. Of the 350 to 450 genotyped donors, approximately 83% fell in the genetic ancestry cluster associated with self-reported Caucasian donors. High-throughput TCR immunosequencing, statistical association of individual TCRs with disease status, and machine learning were combined to predict cytomegalovirus infection status. In addition to the first cohort of roughly 700 subjects, a separate validation cohort of approximately 130 different subjects was used. Roughly five DR-DQ haplotypes were handled as single units for association and clustering, since linkage in the cohort was strong. Among 300 to 500 genotyped donors of the cohort, an average of around 250,000 unique TCR beta nucleotide sequences was sequenced per donor, of which about 18% were non-productive. Both class I and class II loci were covered by HLA typing, at four-digit resolution. The paper as a whole reports these results and caveats: A later analysis found that HLA-associated TCR beta chains were more clonally expanded and had lower generation probabilities than equally common non-associated chains. In a later analysis, most CMV-associated TCR beta chains were found to appear HLA-restricted, with HLA associations seemingly driven largely by CMV exposure. When HLA alleles, especially DR and DQ, strongly co-occurred, attributing TCR associations to individual alleles was difficult. Presence/absence analyses assumed roughly uniform sequencing depth across donors, an assumption that may not hold. According to a later genetic analysis, donors in an Asian-associated ancestry cluster had fewer N-insertions in productive TCRs than the approximately 690-donor mean. Only TCR beta chains were sequenced in this cohort, and the absence of alpha or paired-chain data limited detectable features. Because HLA typing was unavailable for some donors at each locus, only the typed subset was used in association tests. A total of 150 to 200 TCR beta chains were listed by the study as associated with cytomegalovirus. In a later analysis, several top co-occurrence clusters were reported to appear linked to parvovirus B19, influenza, CMV and Epstein-Barr virus. Fewer than 20 rarely observed V segments, including chromosome 9 orphons, were excluded from the earlier analysis of 550 to 700 of the donors because counts were too low. According to the authors, the approach could potentially be generalized to other disease states and immunological phenotypes. Some IMGT-functional V segments, including TRBV6-2 and TRBV6-3, could not be told apart with the 87-base-pair reads, so those segments were excluded. In both the original and validation cohorts, the classifier was reported to diagnose cytomegalovirus status with high specificity and sensitivity. A further reported finding was that TCR beta sequences accurately predicted the HLA-A and HLA-B alleles for most subjects in the first cohort. A later analysis found that TCR association rates varied across HLA loci, with DRB1 alleles showing the most associated TCRs and HLA-C alleles the fewest. While some public TCRs were present in many individuals, most TCR sequences turned up only very rarely across donors. Linkage disequilibrium might explain the correlated functional status among segregating V segments, but an unknown experimental factor could not be excluded. The sequencing pipeline was judged likely to have produced a cluster of highly shared sequence variants as a technical artifact. CMV serostatus was the only immune exposure information available for the cohort. In vitro tests confirmed that a few of the cytomegalovirus-associated TCR beta chains recognize cytomegalovirus antigens. In an earlier analysis of fewer than 700 of the donors, most TCR beta V segments appeared in productive rearrangements about 87% or about 30% of the time, broadly matching IMGT annotations. An association between a missense DCLRE1C variant and V-gene and J-gene trimming of TCR beta chains was found in a later genetic analysis and replicated in an independent cohort. Specific HLA alleles were associated with 15,000 to 20,000 TCR beta sequences at a false discovery rate of 0.05 in a later analysis.

CDR1 and CDR2, looked up from the germline V gene, are MGHRA and YSYEKL. The CDR3 measures 16 amino acids from cysteine to phenylalanine. The only DNA kept is the CDR3, 48 bases in frame from the first base. V ends up 1 base short and J 0 bases short, with an unmatched junction base count of 4. The TCR sequence derives from a woman aged 60 to 75 in good health and CMV-seropositive. Sequencing was performed on PBMCs. The V gene is TRBV4-1 and the J gene is TRBJ2-7; TRBD2 agrees with 9 junctional bases. The sequenced DNA: TGCGCCAGCAGCCAAGCAGAAGCGGGGGGCTCCTACGAGCAGTACTTC. Its protein product is CASSQAEAGGSYEQYF.